The 30 T cell receptor beta chains in this list originate from one sample, sequenced in a study of radiotherapy plus CTLA-4 blockade in lung cancer (dated 2018 in TCRdb). Library method: the immunoSEQ multiplex PCR assay. Not all clones reach the TCRdb copy of this immuneACCESS table, which keeps in-frame sequences only. Checked studies attribute under half of the gap to unresolved V genes and leave the rest unexplained. The sample data list 50,000 to 75,000 clones, and roughly 80% of these were observed just once. The ten largest clones take up about 4.5% of the sample. The material was peripheral blood, obtained from a patient treated with radiotherapy plus ipilimumab. All receptors come from a human donor with non-small cell lung cancer who had a complete response to radiotherapy plus ipilimumab.

J is TRBJ2-7 and V is TRBV18; D possibly corresponds to TRBD1 (6 bases). The length of the CDR3 is 14 residues. The germline gives CDR1 KGHSH, CDR2 LQKENI. V lost 6 bases, J lost 3 bases, and 15 bases lay in between. For the CDR3, the DNA is TGTGCCAGCTCCCTTTCCGGGACACACTACGAGCAGTACTTC. It encodes CASSLSGTHYEQYF. The complete variable domain, with remaining parts taken from reference TRBV18 and TRBJ2-7, reads NAGVMQNPRHLVRRRGQEARLRCSPMKGHSHVYWYRQLPEEGLKFMVYLQKENIIDESGMPKERFSAEFPKEGPSILRIQQVVRGDSAAYFCASSLSGTHYEQYFGPGTRLTVT.

The chain uses TRBV4-1 and TRBJ1-2; D gene ambiguous. Trimming shortened V by 0 bases and J by 4 bases, and 15 bases separated the two germline ends. Germline assignment: CDR1 MGHRA and CDR2 YSYEKL. This CDR3 is built from 16 residues. The CDR3 DNA is TGCGCCAGCAGCCAAGATTTGGGCAGGAGAACCTATGGCTACACCTTC. It specifies CASSQDLGRRTYGYTF.

This chain uses TRBV4-1 with TRBJ2-1; 8 bases are a match to TRBD2. CDR1 is MGHRA and CDR2 is YSYEKL in the germline V gene. V trimming: 1 base; J trimming: 4 bases; junction bases outside the gene matches: 6. This CDR3 has 16 amino acids. CDR3 DNA: TGCGCCAGCAGCCAAGGAGGATTAGCGGGGTACAATGAGCAGTTCTTC. It translates to CASSQGGLAGYNEQFF.

The chain combines TRBV6-1 with TRBJ2-7; TRBD1 matches 7 bases. The CDR3 has 13 amino acids. Germline V gene data show CDR1 as MNHNS and CDR2 as SASEGT. J was trimmed by 3 bases and V by 4 bases; bases with no gene match: 3. The CDR3 DNA reads as TGTGCCAGCAGTGGGGACAGAAACTACGAGCAGTACGTC. It encodes CASSGDRNYEQYV.

This clone was seen only once. The genes are TRBV6-5 and TRBJ1-5, with D unclear. The CDR3 contains 13 residues. Trimming removed 5 bases at V and 5 bases at J, with 10 bases between. Per germline, CDR1 MNHEY and CDR2 SVGAGI. As DNA, the CDR3 is TGTGCCAGCAGTAGTCAAAGAGATCAGCCCCAGCATTTT. As protein: CASSSQRDQPQHF.

The genes are TRBV6-1 and TRBJ2-1; no clear D gene. This CDR3 has 13 amino acids. Germline V lookup: CDR1 MNHNS, CDR2 SASEGT. V gave up 5 bases and J gave up 10 bases, with 15 bases separating them. The CDR3 DNA is TGTGCCAGCAGTATAGACGCCTACCTGGAGCAGTTCTTC. It is translated as CASSIDAYLEQFF.

The genes are TRBV19 and TRBJ2-3, with no clear D. The CDR3 is made up of 14 amino acids. Germline CDR1 and CDR2: LNHDA and SQIVND (reference sequence). With 5 bases removed from V and 6 bases from J, the gap between germline ends came to 15 bases. The CDR3 protein is CASSDSSLRDTQYF. CDR3 nucleotides: TGTGCCAGTAGTGACTCTTCACTTAGGGATACGCAGTATTTT.

The chain links TRBV5-8 to TRBJ1-1; D gene ambiguous. The germline gives CDR1 SGHTS, CDR2 YDEGEE. V shed 3 bases and J shed 7 bases, with 22 bases lying between them. CDR3 length: 16 residues. The CDR3 protein is CASSSDKYTAMVEAFF. As DNA, the CDR3 is TGTGCCAGCAGCTCTGATAAGTACACAGCAATGGTTGAAGCTTTCTTT.

The count of this clone is one. V is TRBV6-1 and J is TRBJ1-1; D ambiguous. The CDR3 is 15 amino acids. Germline V gives CDR1 MNHNS, CDR2 SASEGT. Trimming pared 5 bases from V and 4 bases from J, leaving 17 bases between. In DNA, the CDR3 is TGTGCCAGCAGTCGCCTAAACCAGGCGGGCACTGAAGCTTTCTTT. This gives the protein CASSRLNQAGTEAFF.

The table lists this clone with a count of one. This chain links TRBV19 with TRBJ1-5; possible D gene TRBD1, 6 bases. Germline CDR1 LNHDA, CDR2 SQIVND (reference sequence). The CDR3 consists of 16 residues. V was pared by 3 bases and J by 4 bases, with 16 bases between. The CDR3 bases are TGTGCCAGTAGTATCCGGGGCGGGGGCCCTAATCAGCCCCAGCATTTT. This translates into CASSIRGGGPNQPQHF. Full variable domain (missing parts from reference TRBV19 and TRBJ1-5): DGGITQSPKYLFRKEGQNVTLSCEQNLNHDAMYWYRQDPGQGLRLIYYSQIVNDFQKGDIAEGYSVSREKKESFPLTVTSAQKNPTAFYLCASSIRGGGPNQPQHFGDGTRLSIL.

As DNA, the CDR3 is TGTGCCAGCAGTGAAGACGCGGGAGGGTTAGAGACCCAGTACTTC. Amino acid sequence: CASSEDAGGLETQYF. V gene TRBV2 combines with J gene TRBJ2-5; 9 positions agree with TRBD2. V shed 1 base and J 4 bases; nucleotides not matched to a gene: 4. Per germline, CDR1 SNHLY and CDR2 FYNNEI. The CDR3 sequence is 15 residues long.

The genes are TRBV4-3 and TRBJ1-5; a weak D match, TRBD1 (5 bases). Trimming cost V 4 bases and J 6 bases, with 16 bases left between them. The V gene's germline CDR1 is LGHNA and CDR2 YSLEER. The CDR3 runs 15 residues. The chain's CDR3 is CASSPSVGVVQPQHF. Here the CDR3 DNA reads TGCGCCAGCAGCCCTAGCGTGGGGGTGGTTCAGCCCCAGCATTTT.

The rearrangement joins TRBV19 to TRBJ1-5, with 8 bases that match TRBD1. CDR1 LNHDA and CDR2 SQIVND come from the germline V gene (reference sequence). The CDR3 sequence is 15 residues long. The junction had 10 bases not matched to a gene; V was cut back by 8 bases and J by 4 bases. In DNA form, the CDR3 reads TGTGCCAGTCGTCGACCGGGACAGGCAAATCAGCCCCAGCATTTT. Translation gives CASRRPGQANQPQHF.

The gene calls are TRBV10-1 and TRBJ1-3; a weak D match, TRBD1 (6 bases). The CDR3 runs to 15 residues. V dropped 5 bases and J dropped 1 base, with 12 bases sitting between them. The V gene's germline CDR1 is WNHNN and CDR2 SYGVQD (reference sequence). DNA for the CDR3: TGCGCCAGCAGTATGACAGGAGGATCTGGAAACACCATATATTTT. It yields the protein CASSMTGGSGNTIYF.

V is TRBV6-1 and J is TRBJ1-5; the D gene is possibly TRBD1 (6 bases). Trimming cost V 2 bases and J 6 bases, with 20 bases left between them. This CDR3 is 17 amino acids long. CDR1 and CDR2 from the germline V gene are MNHNS and SASEGT. The CDR3 nucleotides are TGTGCCAGCAGTGAAATGGGGGCGCGGATCTCCGGTCAGCCCCAGCATTTT. Amino acid sequence: CASSEMGARISGQPQHF.

V and J are TRBV6-5 and TRBJ2-3, with a possible D match to TRBD1 (6 bases). The CDR3 runs to 13 residues. Trimming pared 2 bases from V and 6 bases from J, leaving 9 bases between. Germline CDR1 is MNHEY and CDR2 is SVGAGI. In DNA form, the CDR3 reads TGTGCCAGCAGTTACCAGGGGCCGGATACGCAGTATTTT. Amino acids: CASSYQGPDTQYF.

This chain connects TRBV7-2 to TRBJ2-5, with no clear D. The germline V and J ends were trimmed by 5 bases and 3 bases, with 10 bases remaining between them. The CDR3 sequence is 13 residues long. The germline V gene has CDR1 SGHTA and CDR2 FQGNSA. The CDR3 coding sequence is TGTGCCAGCAGCCCGAGGCGCGAAGAGACCCAGTACTTC. Residues: CASSPRREETQYF.

The chain uses TRBV19 and TRBJ1-1; the D gene is possibly TRBD1 (5 bases). CDR3 size: 13 residues. Per the germline V gene, CDR1 is LNHDA and CDR2 is SQIVND (reference sequence). Trimming cost V 5 bases and J 3 bases, with 10 bases left between them. Here the CDR3 reads CASSWGTYTEAFF. Here the CDR3 DNA reads TGTGCCAGTAGTTGGGGCACCTACACTGAAGCTTTCTTT.

This chain connects TRBV7-2 to TRBJ1-1, with D hard to call. CDR1 and CDR2 (germline): SGHTA, FQGNSA. The germline V and J ends were trimmed by 5 bases and 0 bases, with 10 bases remaining between them. This CDR3 comprises 14 residues. As DNA, the CDR3 is TGTGCCAGCAGCCCCCTGGTGCTGAACACTGAAGCTTTCTTT. Translation gives CASSPLVLNTEAFF.

The rearrangement links TRBV11-3 to TRBJ2-3; D not resolved. The germline V gene encodes CDR1 SGHNT and CDR2 YENEEA. Trimming pared 6 bases from V and 1 base from J, leaving 14 bases between. This CDR3 has 15 amino acids. The CDR3 DNA reads TGTGCCAGCAGTACCCCAGGATTAGGCACAGATACGCAGTATTTT. Its translation is CASSTPGLGTDTQYF. Supplemented by reference TRBV11-3 and TRBJ2-3, the full variable domain reads EAGVVQSPRYKIIEKKQPVAFWCNPISGHNTLYWYLQNLGQGPELLIRYENEEAVDDSQLPKDRFSAERLKGVDSTLKIQPAELGDSAVYLCASSTPGLGTDTQYFGPGTRLTVL.

The chain couples TRBV18 to TRBJ2-7; D unresolved. This CDR3 is built from 13 residues. V lost 0 bases and J 2 bases, leaving 5 bases between the germline ends. CDR1 and CDR2 (germline): KGHSH, LQKENI. In nucleotides, the CDR3 is TGTGCCAGCTCACCACCGGACGCCTACGAGCAGTACTTC. It encodes CASSPPDAYEQYF.

This chain links TRBV12-5 with TRBJ2-3; 9 bases fit TRBD2. The germline V gene has CDR1 LGHNT and CDR2 FRNRAP. With V trimmed by 4 bases and J by 7 bases, 6 bases remained unmatched. The CDR3 runs 14 residues. CDR3: CASGSGTSLHTQYF. CDR3 in DNA: TGTGCTAGTGGTTCCGGGACTAGCTTACATACGCAGTATTTT.

This clone was detected once. V and J are TRBV2 and TRBJ1-1; 8 positions match TRBD1. V lost 7 bases, J lost 0 bases, and 4 bases stayed unmatched. Germline loops: CDR1 SNHLY, CDR2 FYNNEI. CDR3 length: 14 amino acids. The CDR3 coding sequence is TGTGCCAGCAACCGACAGGGGATGAACACTGAAGCTTTCTTT. As protein: CASNRQGMNTEAFF.

The rearrangement joins TRBV6-1 to TRBJ2-1; D gene unclear. Germline CDR1 is MNHNS and CDR2 is SASEGT. The CDR3 loop spans 16 amino acids. V gave up 2 bases and J gave up 0 bases, with 11 bases separating them. Written as DNA, the CDR3 is TGTGCCAGCAGTGAACCATCCCTTAGCTCCTACAATGAGCAGTTCTTC. Encoded protein: CASSEPSLSSYNEQFF.

The V gene is TRBV15, the J gene TRBJ2-3; 15 bases line up with TRBD2. V lost 3 bases and J lost 5; bases outside the gene matches: 3. Germline V gives CDR1 LNHNV, CDR2 YYDKDF (reference sequence). This CDR3 is built from 16 residues. CDR3: CATSRGLAGGIDTQYF. The CDR3 region has the DNA TGTGCCACCAGCAGGGGACTAGCGGGAGGTATAGATACGCAGTATTTT.

A word on this clone: Additional DNA sequences in this sample encode the identical CDR3. This chain uses TRBV27 with TRBJ2-5, with no clear D. Germline lookup yields CDR1 MNHEY and CDR2 SMNVEV (reference sequence). With 0 bases removed from V and 5 bases from J, the gap between germline ends came to 4 bases. The CDR3 sequence is 12 residues long. The CDR3, as DNA: TGTGCCAGCAGTTTATCGGGGGAGACCCAGTACTTC. Its translation: CASSLSGETQYF.

The gene calls are TRBV21-1 and TRBJ2-7. TRBV21-1 is listed as a pseudogene. The length of the CDR3 is 15 residues. The CDR3 bases are TGTGCCAGCAGCTTCCCAGGTAGGGTCTCCTACGAGCAGTACGTC. It is translated as CASSFPGRVSYEQYV.

The chain couples TRBV10-1 to TRBJ2-1, with 8 bases identical to TRBD1. This CDR3 has 14 amino acids. Unmatched junction bases numbered 7, after V lost 4 bases and J lost 8 bases. CDR1 and CDR2 (germline): WNHNN, SYGVQD (reference sequence). The CDR3 DNA sequence: TGCGCCAGCAGTGCCCGCCTACAGGGGGATGAGCAGTTCTTC. This encodes CASSARLQGDEQFF.

Worth noting for this clone: Within the sample, other DNA sequences also encode this same CDR3. The rearrangement uses TRBV7-2 and TRBJ2-3; D remains ambiguous. CDR1 is SGHTA, CDR2 FQGNSA, per germline. This CDR3 is 14 amino acids long. With 3 bases removed from V and 0 bases from J, the gap between germline ends came to 7 bases. As DNA, the CDR3 is TGTGCCAGCAGCTTGGACCAGAGCACAGATACGCAGTATTTT. This gives the protein CASSLDQSTDTQYF.

V and J are TRBV7-2 and TRBJ2-3; perhaps TRBD1 as D (5 bases). Germline CDR1 and CDR2: SGHTA and FQGNSA. The CDR3 length is 14 residues. Between the trimmed V and J ends, which lost 7 bases and 1 base, there was a span of 12 bases. The CDR3 loop is CASNLLGGTDTQYF. The CDR3 DNA sequence: TGTGCCAGCAATCTCTTAGGGGGCACAGATACGCAGTATTTT.